This record looks at one T cell receptor beta chain sequence and its context. Every one of the patients relapsed after autologous stem cell transplantation (brentuximab vedotin exposure was variable). This sample stems from a study of PD-1 blockade in classical Hodgkin lymphoma. Libraries were prepared by immunoSEQ multiplex PCR; TCRdb keeps only in-frame clonotypes and omits some of them. The repertoire holds 100,000 to 130,000 clones, 80% to 90% seen once, with 15% to 20% in the top ten. In germline, CDR1 is LNHDA, CDR2 SQIVND (reference sequence). With 4 bases clipped from V and 7 bases from J, the junction kept 6 bases outside the gene matches. The CDR3 has 13 amino acids.

The chain carries TRBV19 and TRBJ1-2, with TRBD1 matching 7 bases. This sequence originates from a human donor with classical Hodgkin lymphoma. The material was peripheral blood mononuclear cells (PBMCs), obtained before the second cycle of nivolumab. The CDR3: CASSTQTGTGYTF. CDR3 DNA: TGTGCCAGTAGTACCCAGACAGGGACTGGCTACACCTTC. The full variable domain, in which reference TRBV19 and TRBJ1-2 provide the parts outside the CDR3, is DGGITQSPKYLFRKEGQNVTLSCEQNLNHDAMYWYRQDPGQGLRLIYYSQIVNDFQKGDIAEGYSVSREKKESFPLTVTSAQKNPTAFYLCASSTQTGTGYTFGSGTRLTVV.